A selection of T cell receptor beta chains follows, all from one sample in a study of T cell responses to AZD1222 COVID-19 vaccine. Some clones are missing from TCRdb's copy, which holds only in-frame ones; the method was immunoSEQ multiplex PCR. Of about 73,000 clones listed, around 80% are singletons. The source material was peripheral blood, sampled 28 days after the second AZD1222 dose. These receptors all come from an adult who received the AZD1222 COVID-19 vaccine. Each CDR3 is given with its conserved first and last residue. A clone size is listed for some rows: how often the clone was seen (once, few, many), or a class if it is expanded.

clone size | J gene | V gene | CDR3 length | CDR3 protein
. | TRBJ2-7 | TRBV15 | 17 | CATSRVRGTSGAYEQYF
. | TRBJ1-5 | TRBV27 | 18 | CASSLSGTTADYNQPQHF
. | TRBJ2-3 | TRBV10-2 | 14 | CASSEWGSTDTQYF
. | TRBJ1-1 | TRBV9 | 14 | CASSAGLMNTEAFF
. | TRBJ1-1 | TRBV6-5 | 13 | CASHRNENTEAFF
. | TRBJ1-2 | TRBV4-3 | 12 | CASSTGEDGYTF
once | TRBJ1-5 | TRBV2 | 15 | CASKGQGIGNQPQHF
. | TRBJ1-2 | TRBV19 | 14 | CASSIEPGGYGYTF
. | TRBJ1-5 | TRBV6-2/TRBV6-3 | 14 | CASSYSILSQPQHF
. | TRBJ2-3 | TRBV7-2 | 16 | CASSLVAGASTDTQYF
. | TRBJ1-1 | TRBV6-5 | 14 | CASSSLSGATEAFF
few | TRBJ2-7 | TRBV5-1 | 12 | CASSLYRDVYYF
. | TRBJ1-5 | TRBV28 | 14 | CASRSGGEGQPQHF
. | TRBJ2-7 | TRBV19 | 14 | CASSDRGKGYEQYF
. | TRBJ1-5 | TRBV28 | 13 | CASSLRENQPQHF
few | TRBJ1-2 | TRBV5-6 | 12 | CASSLTDYGYTF